This T cell receptor beta chain was recorded in a study of graft-versus-host responses after intestinal transplantation. Germline CDR1 is MGHRA and CDR2 is YSYEKL. The CDR3 length is 12 residues. V gave up 0 bases and J gave up 5 bases, with 4 bases separating them. Sequencing used immunoSEQ multiplex PCR; TCRdb keeps in-frame clones, though not all of them. Of about 97,000 clones in the sample, roughly 90% were seen once. This sample comprised PBMCs, obtained 450 to 480 days after intestinal transplant. The chain is built from TRBV4-1 and TRBJ2-5; unclear D gene. The TCR sequence derives from a human patient who received an intestinal transplant, so some T cells may come from the graft donor. The CDR3: CASSQDFETQYF. In DNA form, the CDR3 reads TGCGCCAGCAGCCAAGATTTCGAGACCCAGTACTTC.